One TCR beta chain is described in this entry. The data were taken from a study of cytomegalovirus exposure and HLA in healthy donors. All the people who gave samples were healthy bone marrow donors. PCR involved 60 Vbeta and 13 Jbeta primers. Sequencing was performed with immunoSEQ multiplex PCR; in TCRdb, only in-frame clones are kept and a portion is missing. The sample records about 210,000 clones, about 75% being singletons. This CDR3 is built from 15 residues. The V gene end was trimmed by 3 bases and the J gene end by 3 bases; junction bases not matched to a gene: 2. Germline V gene lookup returns CDR1 MNHEY and CDR2 SMNVEV (reference sequence).

The sequenced material came from PBMCs. This sequence joins TRBV27 and TRBJ2-2; 9 bases are shared with TRBD1. The receptor's source is a male donor in good health and CMV-seronegative. DNA of the CDR3: TGTGCCAGCAGTTTTGACAGGGGGGACACCGGGGAGCTGTTTTTT. Translating gives CASSFDRGDTGELFF.